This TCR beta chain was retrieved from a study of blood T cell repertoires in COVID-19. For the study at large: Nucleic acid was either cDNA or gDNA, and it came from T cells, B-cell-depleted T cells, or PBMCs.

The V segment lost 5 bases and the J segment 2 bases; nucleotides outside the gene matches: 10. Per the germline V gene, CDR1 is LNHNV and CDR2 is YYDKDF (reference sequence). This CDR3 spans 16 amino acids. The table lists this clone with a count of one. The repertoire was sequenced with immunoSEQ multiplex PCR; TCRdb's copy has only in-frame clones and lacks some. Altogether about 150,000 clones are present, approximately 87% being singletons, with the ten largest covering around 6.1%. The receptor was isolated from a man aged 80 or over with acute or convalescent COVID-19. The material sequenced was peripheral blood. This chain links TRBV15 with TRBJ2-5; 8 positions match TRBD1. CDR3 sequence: CATSGPGQAFQETQYF. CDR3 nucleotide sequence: TGTGCCACCAGCGGACCGGGACAGGCGTTTCAAGAGACCCAGTACTTC.